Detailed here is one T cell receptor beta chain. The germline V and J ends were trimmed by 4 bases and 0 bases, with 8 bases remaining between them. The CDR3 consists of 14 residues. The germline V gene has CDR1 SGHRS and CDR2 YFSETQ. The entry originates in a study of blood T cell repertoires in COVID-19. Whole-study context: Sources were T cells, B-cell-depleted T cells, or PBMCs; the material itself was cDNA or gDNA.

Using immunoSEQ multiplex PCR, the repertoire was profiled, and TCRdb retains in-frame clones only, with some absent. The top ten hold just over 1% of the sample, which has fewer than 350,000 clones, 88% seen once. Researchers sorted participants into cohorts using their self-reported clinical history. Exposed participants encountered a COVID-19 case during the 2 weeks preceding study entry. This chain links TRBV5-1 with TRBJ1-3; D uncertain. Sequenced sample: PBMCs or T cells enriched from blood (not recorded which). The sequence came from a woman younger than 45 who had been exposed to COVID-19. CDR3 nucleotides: TGCGCCAGCAGCCCCCAGGACTCTGGAAACACCATATATTTT. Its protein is CASSPQDSGNTIYF.